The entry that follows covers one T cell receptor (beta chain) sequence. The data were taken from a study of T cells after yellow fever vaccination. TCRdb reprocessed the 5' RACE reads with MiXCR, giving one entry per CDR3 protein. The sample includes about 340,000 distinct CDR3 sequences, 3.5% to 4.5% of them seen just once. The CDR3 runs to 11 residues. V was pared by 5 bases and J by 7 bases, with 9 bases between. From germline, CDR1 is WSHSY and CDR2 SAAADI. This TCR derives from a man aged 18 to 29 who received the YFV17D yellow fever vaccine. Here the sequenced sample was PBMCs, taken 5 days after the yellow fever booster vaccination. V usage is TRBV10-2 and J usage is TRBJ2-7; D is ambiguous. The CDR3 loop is CASSSWAEQYF. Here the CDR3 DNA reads TGCGCCAGCAGTTCGTGGGCAGAGCAGTACTTC.